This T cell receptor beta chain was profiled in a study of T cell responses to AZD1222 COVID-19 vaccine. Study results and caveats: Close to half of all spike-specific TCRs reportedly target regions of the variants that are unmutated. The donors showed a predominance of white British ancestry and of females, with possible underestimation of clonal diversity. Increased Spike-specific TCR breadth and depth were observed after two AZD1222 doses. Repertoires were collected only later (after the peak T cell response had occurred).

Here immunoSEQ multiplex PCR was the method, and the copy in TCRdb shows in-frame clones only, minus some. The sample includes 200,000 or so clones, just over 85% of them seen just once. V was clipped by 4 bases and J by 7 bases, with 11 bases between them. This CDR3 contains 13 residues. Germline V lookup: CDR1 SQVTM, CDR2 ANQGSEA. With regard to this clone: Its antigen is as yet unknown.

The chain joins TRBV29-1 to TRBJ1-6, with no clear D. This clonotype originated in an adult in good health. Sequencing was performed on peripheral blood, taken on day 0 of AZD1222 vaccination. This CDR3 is CSVGIAANSPLHF. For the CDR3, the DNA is TGCAGCGTTGGGATAGCGGCGAATTCACCCCTCCACTTT.